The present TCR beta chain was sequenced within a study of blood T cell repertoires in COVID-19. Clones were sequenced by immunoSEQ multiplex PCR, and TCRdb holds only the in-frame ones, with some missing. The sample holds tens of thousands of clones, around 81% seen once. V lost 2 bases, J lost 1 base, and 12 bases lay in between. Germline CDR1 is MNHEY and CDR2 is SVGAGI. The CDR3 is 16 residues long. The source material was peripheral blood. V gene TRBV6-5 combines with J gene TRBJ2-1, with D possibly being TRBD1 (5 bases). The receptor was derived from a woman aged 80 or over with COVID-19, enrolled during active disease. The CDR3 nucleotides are TGTGCCAGCAGTTACGCAGGGTGGTCGTCCTACAATGAGCAGTTCTTC. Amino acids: CASSYAGWSSYNEQFF.